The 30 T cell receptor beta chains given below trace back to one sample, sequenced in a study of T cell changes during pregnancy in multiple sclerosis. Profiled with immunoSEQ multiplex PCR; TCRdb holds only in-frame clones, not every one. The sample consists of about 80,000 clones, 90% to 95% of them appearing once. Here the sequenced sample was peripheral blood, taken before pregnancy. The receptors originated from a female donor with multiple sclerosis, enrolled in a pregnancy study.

The CDR3 nucleotides are TGCAGCGTTGAACCGGGGGGCGACGGGGAGCTGTTTTTT. Translated: CSVEPGGDGELFF. J is TRBJ2-2 and V is TRBV29-1; TRBD2 might be the D (7 bases). The CDR3 has 13 residues. V lost 2 bases, J lost 7 bases, and 11 bases lay in between. Looked up from germline, CDR1 is SQVTM and CDR2 is ANQGSEA.

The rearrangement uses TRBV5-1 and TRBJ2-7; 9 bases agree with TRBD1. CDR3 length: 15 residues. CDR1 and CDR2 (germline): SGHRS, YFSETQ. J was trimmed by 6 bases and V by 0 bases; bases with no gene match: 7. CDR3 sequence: CASSLALGQGREQYF. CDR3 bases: TGCGCCAGCAGCTTGGCGTTGGGACAGGGACGCGAGCAGTACTTC. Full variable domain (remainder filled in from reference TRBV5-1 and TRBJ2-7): KAGVTQTPRYLIKTRGQQVTLSCSPISGHRSVSWYQQTPGQGLQFLFEYFSETQRNKGNFPGRFSGRQFSNSRSEMNVSTLELGDSALYLCASSLALGQGREQYFGPGTRLTVT.

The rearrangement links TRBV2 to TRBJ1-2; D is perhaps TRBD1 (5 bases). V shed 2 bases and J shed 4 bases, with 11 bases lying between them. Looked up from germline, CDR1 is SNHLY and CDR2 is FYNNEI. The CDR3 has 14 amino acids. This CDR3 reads CASSELGDFYGYTF. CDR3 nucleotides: TGTGCCAGCAGTGAACTCGGGGACTTCTATGGCTACACCTTC.

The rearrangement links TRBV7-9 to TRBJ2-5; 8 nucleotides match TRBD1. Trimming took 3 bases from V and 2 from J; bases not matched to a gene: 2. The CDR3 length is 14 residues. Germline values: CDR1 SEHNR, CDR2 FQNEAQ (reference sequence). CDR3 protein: CASSFRTGQETQYF. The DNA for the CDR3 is TGTGCCAGCAGCTTTAGGACAGGGCAAGAGACCCAGTACTTC.

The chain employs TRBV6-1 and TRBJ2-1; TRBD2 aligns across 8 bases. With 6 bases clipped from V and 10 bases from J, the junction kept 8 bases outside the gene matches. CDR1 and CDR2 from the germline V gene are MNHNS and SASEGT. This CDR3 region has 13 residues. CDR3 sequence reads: CASRGSGAAEQFF. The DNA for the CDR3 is TGTGCCAGCAGAGGTAGCGGGGCAGCCGAGCAGTTCTTC.

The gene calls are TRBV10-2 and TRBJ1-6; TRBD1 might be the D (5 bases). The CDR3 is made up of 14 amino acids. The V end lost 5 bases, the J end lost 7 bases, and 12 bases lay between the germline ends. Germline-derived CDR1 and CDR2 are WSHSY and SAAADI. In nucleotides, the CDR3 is TGCGCCAGCAGTATGACAGAGCAAAATTCACCCCTCCACTTT. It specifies CASSMTEQNSPLHF.

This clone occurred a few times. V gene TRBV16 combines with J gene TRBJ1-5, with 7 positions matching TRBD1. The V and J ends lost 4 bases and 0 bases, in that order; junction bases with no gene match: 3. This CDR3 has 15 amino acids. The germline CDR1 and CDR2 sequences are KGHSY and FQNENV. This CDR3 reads CASSLNRGSNQPQHF. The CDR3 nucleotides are TGTGCCAGCAGCCTTAACAGGGGTAGCAATCAGCCCCAGCATTTT.

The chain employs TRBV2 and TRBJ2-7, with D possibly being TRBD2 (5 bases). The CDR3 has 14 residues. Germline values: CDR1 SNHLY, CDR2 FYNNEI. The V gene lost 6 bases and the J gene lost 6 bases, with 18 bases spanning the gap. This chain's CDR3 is CASSAGGLGSEQYF. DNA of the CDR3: TGTGCCAGCAGCGCCGGAGGCCTGGGGTCCGAGCAGTACTTC. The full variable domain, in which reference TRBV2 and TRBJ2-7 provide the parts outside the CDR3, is EPEVTQTPSHQVTQMGQEVILRCVPISNHLYFYWYRQILGQKVEFLVSFYNNEISEKSEIFDDQFSVERPDGSNFTLKIRSTKLEDSAMYFCASSAGGLGSEQYFGPGTRLTVT.

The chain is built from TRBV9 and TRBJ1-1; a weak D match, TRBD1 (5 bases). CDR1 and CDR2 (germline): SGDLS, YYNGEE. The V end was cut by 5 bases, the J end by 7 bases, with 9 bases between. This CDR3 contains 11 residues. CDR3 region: CASSGDSEAFF. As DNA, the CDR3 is TGTGCCAGCAGTGGCGACAGTGAAGCTTTCTTT.

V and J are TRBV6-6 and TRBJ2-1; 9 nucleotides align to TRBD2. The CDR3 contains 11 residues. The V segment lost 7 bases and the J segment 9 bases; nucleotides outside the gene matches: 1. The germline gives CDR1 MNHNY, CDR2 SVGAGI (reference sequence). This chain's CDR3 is CASKAGGEQFF. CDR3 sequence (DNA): TGTGCCAGCAAAGCGGGGGGTGAGCAGTTCTTC.

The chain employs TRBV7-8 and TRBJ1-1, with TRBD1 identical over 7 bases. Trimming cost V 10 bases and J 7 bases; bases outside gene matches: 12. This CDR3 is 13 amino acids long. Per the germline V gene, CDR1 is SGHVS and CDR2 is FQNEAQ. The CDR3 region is CAISFQTGIEAFF. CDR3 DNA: TGTGCCATCTCCTTTCAGACAGGGATTGAAGCTTTCTTT.

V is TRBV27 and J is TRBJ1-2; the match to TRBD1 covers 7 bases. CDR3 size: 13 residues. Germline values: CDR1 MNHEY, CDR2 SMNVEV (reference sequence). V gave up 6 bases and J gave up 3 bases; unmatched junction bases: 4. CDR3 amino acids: CASSRTGDYGYTF. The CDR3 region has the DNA TGTGCCAGCAGCCGTACAGGGGACTATGGCTACACCTTC.

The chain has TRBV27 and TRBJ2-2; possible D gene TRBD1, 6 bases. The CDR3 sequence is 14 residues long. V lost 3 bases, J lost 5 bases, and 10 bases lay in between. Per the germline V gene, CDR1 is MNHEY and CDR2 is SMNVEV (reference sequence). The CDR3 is CASSFTGLTGELFF. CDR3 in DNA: TGTGCCAGCAGTTTTACAGGGTTAACCGGGGAGCTGTTTTTT.

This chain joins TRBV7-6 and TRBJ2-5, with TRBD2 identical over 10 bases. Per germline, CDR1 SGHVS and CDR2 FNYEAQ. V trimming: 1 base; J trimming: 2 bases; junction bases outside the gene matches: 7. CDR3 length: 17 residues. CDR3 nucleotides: TGTGCCAGCAGCTTAGGGCCTAGCGGGGGCCTTCAAGAGACCCAGTACTTC. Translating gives CASSLGPSGGLQETQYF. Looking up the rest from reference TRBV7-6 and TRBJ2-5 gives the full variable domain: GAGVSQSPRYKVTKRGQDVALRCDPISGHVSLYWYRQALGQGPEFLTYFNYEAQQDKSGLPNDRFSAERPEGSISTLTIQRTEQRDSAMYRCASSLGPSGGLQETQYFGPGTRLLVL.

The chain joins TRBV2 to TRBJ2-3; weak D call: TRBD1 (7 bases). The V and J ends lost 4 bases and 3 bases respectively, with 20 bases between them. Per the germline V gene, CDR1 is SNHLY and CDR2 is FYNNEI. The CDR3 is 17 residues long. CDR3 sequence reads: CASSGPRDRSGTDTQYF. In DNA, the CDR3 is TGTGCCAGCAGTGGACCGCGGGACAGATCAGGGACAGATACGCAGTATTTT. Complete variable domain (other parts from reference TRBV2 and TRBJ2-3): EPEVTQTPSHQVTQMGQEVILRCVPISNHLYFYWYRQILGQKVEFLVSFYNNEISEKSEIFDDQFSVERPDGSNFTLKIRSTKLEDSAMYFCASSGPRDRSGTDTQYFGPGTRLTVL.

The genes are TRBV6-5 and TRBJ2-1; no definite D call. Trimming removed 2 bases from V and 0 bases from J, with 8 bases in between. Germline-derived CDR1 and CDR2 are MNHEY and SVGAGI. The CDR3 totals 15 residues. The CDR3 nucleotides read TGTGCCAGCAGTTACACGGAGCACTCCTACAATGAGCAGTTCTTC. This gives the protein CASSYTEHSYNEQFF.

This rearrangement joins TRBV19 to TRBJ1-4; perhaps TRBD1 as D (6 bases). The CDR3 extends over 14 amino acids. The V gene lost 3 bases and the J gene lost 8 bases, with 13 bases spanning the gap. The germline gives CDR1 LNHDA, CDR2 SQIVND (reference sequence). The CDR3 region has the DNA TGTGCCAGTAGTATCGGGACAAAGACCGAAAAACTGTTTTTT. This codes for CASSIGTKTEKLFF.

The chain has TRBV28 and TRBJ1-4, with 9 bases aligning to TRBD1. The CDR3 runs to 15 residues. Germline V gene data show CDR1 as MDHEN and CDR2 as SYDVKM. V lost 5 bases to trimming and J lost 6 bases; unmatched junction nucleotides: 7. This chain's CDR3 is CASSPRDREDEKLFF. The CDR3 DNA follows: TGTGCCAGCAGTCCCCGGGACAGGGAGGATGAAAAACTGTTTTTT.

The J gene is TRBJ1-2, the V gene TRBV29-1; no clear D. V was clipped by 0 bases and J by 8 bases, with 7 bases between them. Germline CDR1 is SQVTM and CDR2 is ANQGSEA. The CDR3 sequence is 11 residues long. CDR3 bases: TGCAGCGTTGAAGAAACGGGGGGCTACACCTTC. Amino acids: CSVEETGGYTF.

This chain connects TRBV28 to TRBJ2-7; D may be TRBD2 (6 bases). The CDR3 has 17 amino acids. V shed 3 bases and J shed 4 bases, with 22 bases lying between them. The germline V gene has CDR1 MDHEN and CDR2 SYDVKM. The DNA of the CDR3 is TGTGCCAGCAGTTTGGGGCCAAAGGTGGGGAGGTCGTACGAGCAGTACTTC. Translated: CASSLGPKVGRSYEQYF.

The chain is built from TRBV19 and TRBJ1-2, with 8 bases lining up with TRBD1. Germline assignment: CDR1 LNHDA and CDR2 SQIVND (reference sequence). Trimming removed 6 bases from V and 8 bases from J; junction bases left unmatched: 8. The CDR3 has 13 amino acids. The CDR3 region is CASSPGGARGYTF. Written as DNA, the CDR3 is TGTGCCAGTAGCCCAGGGGGCGCGAGGGGCTACACCTTC.

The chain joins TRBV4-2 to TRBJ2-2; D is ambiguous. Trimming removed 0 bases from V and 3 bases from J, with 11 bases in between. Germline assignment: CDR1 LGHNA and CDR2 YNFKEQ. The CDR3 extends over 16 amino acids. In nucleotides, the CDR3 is TGTGCCAGCAGCCAAGATTGGTCAGGCTACACCGGGGAGCTGTTTTTT. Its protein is CASSQDWSGYTGELFF.

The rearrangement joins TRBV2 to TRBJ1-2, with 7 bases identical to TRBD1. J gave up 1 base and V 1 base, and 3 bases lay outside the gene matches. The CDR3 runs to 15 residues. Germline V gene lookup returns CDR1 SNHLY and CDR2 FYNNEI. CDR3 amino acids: CASSEGQGGNYGYTF. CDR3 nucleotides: TGTGCCAGCAGTGAAGGCCAGGGGGGTAACTATGGCTACACCTTC. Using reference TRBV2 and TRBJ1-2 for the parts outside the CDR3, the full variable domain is EPEVTQTPSHQVTQMGQEVILRCVPISNHLYFYWYRQILGQKVEFLVSFYNNEISEKSEIFDDQFSVERPDGSNFTLKIRSTKLEDSAMYFCASSEGQGGNYGYTFGSGTRLTVV.

Here the CDR3 DNA reads TGTGCCAGTAGTATCTCGGGGAACTATGGCTACACCTTC. This encodes CASSISGNYGYTF. This sequence joins TRBV19 and TRBJ1-2; no clear D. From germline, CDR1 is LNHDA and CDR2 SQIVND (reference sequence). The CDR3 contains 13 residues. Trimming pared 3 bases from V and 2 bases from J, leaving 7 bases between.

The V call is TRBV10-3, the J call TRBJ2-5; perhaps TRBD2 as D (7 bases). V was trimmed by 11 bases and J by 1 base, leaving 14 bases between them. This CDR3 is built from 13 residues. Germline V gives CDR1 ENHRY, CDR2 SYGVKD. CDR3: CAGGGGGQETQYF. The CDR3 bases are TGTGCCGGGGGGGGCGGGGGCCAAGAGACCCAGTACTTC.

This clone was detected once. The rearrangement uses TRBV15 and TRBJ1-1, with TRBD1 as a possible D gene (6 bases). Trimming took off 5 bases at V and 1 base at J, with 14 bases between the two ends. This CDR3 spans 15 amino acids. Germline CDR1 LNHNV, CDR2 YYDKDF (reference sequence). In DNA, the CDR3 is TGTGCCACCAGCGGAACCGGGACAAGGAACACTGAAGCTTTCTTT. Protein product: CATSGTGTRNTEAFF.

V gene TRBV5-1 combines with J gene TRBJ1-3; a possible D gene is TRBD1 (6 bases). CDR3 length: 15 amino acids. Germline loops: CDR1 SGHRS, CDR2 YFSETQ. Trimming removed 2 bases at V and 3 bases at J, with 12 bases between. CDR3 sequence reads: CASSLDRPGGNTIYF. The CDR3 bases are TGCGCCAGCAGCTTAGACAGGCCCGGTGGAAACACCATATATTTT.

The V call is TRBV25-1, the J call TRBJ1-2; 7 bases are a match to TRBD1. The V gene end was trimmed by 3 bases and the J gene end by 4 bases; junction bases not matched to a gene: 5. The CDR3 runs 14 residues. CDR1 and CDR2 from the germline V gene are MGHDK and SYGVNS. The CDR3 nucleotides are TGTGCCAGCAGTGACTCGACAGGGCGCTATGGCTACACCTTC. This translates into CASSDSTGRYGYTF.

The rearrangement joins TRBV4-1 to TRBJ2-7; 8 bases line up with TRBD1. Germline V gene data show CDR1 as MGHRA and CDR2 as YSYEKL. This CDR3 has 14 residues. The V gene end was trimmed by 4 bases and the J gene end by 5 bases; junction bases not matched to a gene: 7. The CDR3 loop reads CASSRTDRDDEQYF. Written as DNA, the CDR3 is TGCGCCAGCAGCCGGACGGACAGGGATGACGAGCAGTACTTC.

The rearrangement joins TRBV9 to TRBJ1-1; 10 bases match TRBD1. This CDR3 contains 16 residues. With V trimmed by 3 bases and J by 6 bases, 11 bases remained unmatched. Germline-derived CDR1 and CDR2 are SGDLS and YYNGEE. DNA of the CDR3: TGTGCCAGCAGCGCCAAAACCGGGACAGGGGCCCCTGAAGCTTTCTTT. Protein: CASSAKTGTGAPEAFF.